Following are 6 T cell receptor beta chains from one sample sequenced in a study of control samples from healthy donors and cancer patients. Here immunoSEQ multiplex PCR was the method, and the copy in TCRdb shows in-frame clones only, minus some. The table lists some 120,000 clones, 93% of them singletons. The sample taken for sequencing was blood. Receptors originate from a man younger than 40 in good health.

V gene TRBV10-3 combines with J gene TRBJ1-6; 7 nucleotides agree with TRBD1. Germline V gives CDR1 ENHRY, CDR2 SYGVKD. The CDR3 sequence is 15 residues long. Germline trimming cut 3 bases from V and 3 bases from J; bases unmatched to any gene: 2. CDR3 bases: TGTGCCATCAGTGAAAGGACAGGCTATAATTCACCCCTCCACTTT. Its translation: CAISERTGYNSPLHF.

The V and J genes are TRBV19 and TRBJ1-5; D might be TRBD1 (6 bases). Germline V gene data show CDR1 as LNHDA and CDR2 as SQIVND (reference sequence). The CDR3 runs to 17 residues. Trimming stripped 1 base from V and 5 bases from J, with 18 bases between. This chain's CDR3 is CASSIGGRGARHQPQHF. The CDR3 nucleotides are TGTGCCAGTAGTATAGGTGGCAGGGGTGCGAGGCATCAGCCCCAGCATTTT.

The chain combines TRBV5-1 with TRBJ1-1; D is uncertain. V gave up 3 bases and J gave up 2 bases, with 5 bases separating them. CDR3 length: 12 residues. Looked up from germline, CDR1 is SGHRS and CDR2 is YFSETQ. The CDR3 protein is CASSSGNTEAFF. In DNA, the CDR3 is TGCGCCAGCAGCTCAGGAAACACTGAAGCTTTCTTT.

The chain links TRBV5-1 to TRBJ2-3, with D possibly TRBD1 on 6 matching bases. The CDR3 has 15 amino acids. Germline lookup yields CDR1 SGHRS and CDR2 YFSETQ. Trimming stripped 3 bases from V and 2 bases from J, with 13 bases between. The CDR3 region is CASSSRQVPTDTQYF. Written as DNA, the CDR3 is TGCGCCAGCAGCTCTCGACAGGTGCCCACAGATACGCAGTATTTT.

The V gene is TRBV2, the J gene TRBJ2-1; TRBD1 aligns across 8 bases. The trim removed 11 bases at V and 2 bases at J, leaving 2 bases unmatched. Germline CDR1 and CDR2: SNHLY and FYNNEI. The CDR3 contains 12 residues. CDR3 DNA sequence: TGTGCCGACAGGGGAGCCTACAATGAGCAGTTCTTC. As protein: CADRGAYNEQFF.

The rearrangement joins TRBV7-8 to TRBJ1-2; possible D gene TRBD1, 6 bases. Germline V gene data show CDR1 as SGHVS and CDR2 as FQNEAQ. The V and J ends lost 7 bases and 0 bases respectively, with 18 bases between them. The CDR3 covers 16 residues. CDR3 nucleotides: TGTGCCAGCACCCCCTACACCACAGGGCCTAACTATGGCTACACCTTC. Residues: CASTPYTTGPNYGYTF. Variable domain in full (rest from reference TRBV7-8 and TRBJ1-2): GAGVSQSPRYKVAKRGQDVALRCDPISGHVSLFWYQQALGQGPEFLTYFQNEAQLDKSGLPSDRFFAERPEGSVSTLKIQRTQQEDSAVYLCASTPYTTGPNYGYTFGSGTRLTVV.